This entry concerns a single T cell receptor beta chain. The specificity of this receptor is unknown. No per-base quality is available; no much larger clone lies one base away. The sample is drawn from a study of T cell changes during pregnancy in multiple sclerosis (dated by TCRdb to the late 2010s). At the level of the whole study: The study examined how the T cell repertoire changed over the course of pregnancy in women with multiple sclerosis.

Libraries were constructed by the immunoSEQ multiplex PCR assay. As stored in TCRdb, this immuneACCESS dataset retains in-frame rearrangements with V and J assigned. A fraction of the clones does not appear; measured against another copy, unresolved V genes explain less than half of the discrepancy, and the remainder lacks a known reason. This sample comprises approximately 60,000 clones, about 91% of them detected only once. The ten largest make up nearly 0.2% of the sample. The receptor was isolated from a female donor with multiple sclerosis, enrolled in a pregnancy study. Material: CD4+ T cells from peripheral blood mononuclear cells, obtained in the second trimester of pregnancy.

The sequenced DNA: TGTGCCAGCAGCGAGTCACGGGGATACAATCAGCCCCAGCATTTT. It translates to CASSESRGYNQPQHF. The chain employs TRBV2 and TRBJ1-5, with the D gene not clear enough to name. CDR3 length: 15 amino acids, cysteine to phenylalanine. Of the read, only the CDR3 DNA is kept; its 45 bases are in frame from base 1. V loses 6 bases of germline sequence and J loses 3 bases, and the interval between the two ends is 15 bases. Taken from the germline V gene, the CDR1 and CDR2 loops are SNHLY and FYNNEI.